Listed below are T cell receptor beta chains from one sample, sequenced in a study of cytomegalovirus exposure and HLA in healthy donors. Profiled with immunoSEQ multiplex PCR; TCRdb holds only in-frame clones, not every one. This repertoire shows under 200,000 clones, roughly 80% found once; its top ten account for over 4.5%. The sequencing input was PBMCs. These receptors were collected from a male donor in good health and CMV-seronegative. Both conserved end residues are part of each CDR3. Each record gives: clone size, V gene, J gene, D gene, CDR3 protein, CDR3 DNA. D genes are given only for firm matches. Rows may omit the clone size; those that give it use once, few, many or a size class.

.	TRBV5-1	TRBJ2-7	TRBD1	CASSLDARGNPYEQYF	TGCGCCAGCAGCTTGGACGCCAGGGGGAATCCCTACGAGCAGTACTTC
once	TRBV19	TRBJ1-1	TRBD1	CASSGGQGRVGTEAFF	TGTGCCAGTAGTGGCGGACAGGGGCGTGTAGGGACTGAAGCTTTCTTT
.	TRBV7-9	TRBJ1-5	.	CASSPSGGQPQHF	TGTGCCAGCAGCCCGTCGGGAGGGCAGCCCCAGCATTTT
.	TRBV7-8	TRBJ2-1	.	CASSFFGNEQFF	TGTGCCAGCAGCTTCTTCGGGAATGAGCAGTTCTTC
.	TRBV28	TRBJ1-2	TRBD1	CASCPAPGQGARGYTF	TGTGCCAGCTGCCCCGCCCCCGGACAGGGGGCTCGTGGCTACACCTTC
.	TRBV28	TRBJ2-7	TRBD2	CASSFSSGSSTYEQYF	TGTGCCAGCAGTTTTAGCAGCGGGAGCTCTACCTACGAGCAGTACTTC
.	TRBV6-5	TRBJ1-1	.	CASSYSGGGTEAFF	TGTGCCAGCAGTTACTCGGGGGGGGGCACTGAAGCTTTCTTT
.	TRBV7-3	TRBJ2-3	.	CASSLGVPDTQYF	TGTGCCAGCAGCCTAGGGGTCCCAGATACGCAGTATTTT
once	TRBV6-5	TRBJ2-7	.	CASSYYEGYEQYF	TGTGCCAGCAGTTACTATGAGGGCTACGAGCAGTACTTC
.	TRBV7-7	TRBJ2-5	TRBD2	CASSLGASGGYIQETQYF	TGTGCCAGCAGCTTAGGGGCTAGCGGGGGGTATATCCAAGAGACCCAGTACTTC
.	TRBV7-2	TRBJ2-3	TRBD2	CASSLAQLAGGSTDTQYF	TGTGCCAGCAGCTTAGCGCAACTAGCGGGAGGGAGCACAGATACGCAGTATTTT
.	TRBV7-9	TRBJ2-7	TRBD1	CASSSGTASYEQYF	TGTGCCAGCAGCTCCGGGACAGCTTCCTACGAGCAGTACTTC
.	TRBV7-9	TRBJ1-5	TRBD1	CASSAGTAINQPQHF	TGTGCCAGCAGCGCCGGGACAGCGATCAATCAGCCCCAGCATTTT
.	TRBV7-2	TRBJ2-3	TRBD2	CASSPRTSGRTDTQYF	TGTGCCAGCAGCCCTCGGACTAGCGGGCGCACAGATACGCAGTATTTT
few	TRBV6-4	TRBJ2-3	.	CASSQGSDTQYF	TGTGCCAGCAGCCAGGGCTCAGATACGCAGTATTTT
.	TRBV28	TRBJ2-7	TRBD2	CASSPTGLVIYEQYF	TGTGCCAGCAGTCCTACCGGACTAGTGATCTACGAGCAGTACTTC
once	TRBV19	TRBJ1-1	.	CASSVAGNTEAFF	TGTGCCAGTAGTGTCGCGGGGAACACTGAAGCTTTCTTT
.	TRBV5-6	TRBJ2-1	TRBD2	CASSLGLAGAYNEQFF	TGTGCCAGCAGCTTGGGGTTAGCGGGGGCCTACAATGAGCAGTTCTTC
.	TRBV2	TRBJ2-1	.	CASKGPTGRKYNEQFF	TGTGCCAGCAAAGGTCCAACAGGGAGAAAATACAATGAGCAGTTCTTC
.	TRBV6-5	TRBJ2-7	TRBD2	CASSYSGGRASYEQYF	TGTGCCAGCAGTTACTCTGGCGGGAGGGCCTCCTACGAGCAGTACTTC
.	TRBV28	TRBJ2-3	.	CASTAGADTQYF	TGTGCCAGCACGGCAGGGGCAGATACGCAGTATTTT
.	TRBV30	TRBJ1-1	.	CAWRGPGGSATEAFF	TGTGCCTGGAGGGGGCCGGGGGGGTCGGCCACTGAAGCTTTCTTT
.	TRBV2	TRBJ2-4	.	CASVEGGVGGNIQYF	TGTGCCAGCGTAGAAGGGGGGGTTGGAGGAAACATTCAGTACTTC
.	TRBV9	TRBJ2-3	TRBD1	CASSAQGAIRDTQYF	TGTGCCAGCAGCGCACAGGGGGCGATAAGGGATACGCAGTATTTT
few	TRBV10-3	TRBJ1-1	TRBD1	CAIRGTGGANTEAFF	TGTGCCATCAGGGGGACAGGGGGCGCAAACACTGAAGCTTTCTTT
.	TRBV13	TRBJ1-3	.	CASRRQGNSGNTIYF	TGTGCCAGCAGGCGCCAGGGCAACTCTGGAAACACCATATATTTT
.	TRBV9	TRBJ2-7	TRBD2	CASSVSGTSSYEQYF	TGTGCCAGCAGCGTTAGCGGGACAAGTTCCTACGAGCAGTACTTC
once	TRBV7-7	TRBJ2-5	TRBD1	CASSSGSFGQGAQETQYF	TGTGCCAGCAGCTCGGGGTCCTTTGGACAGGGGGCTCAAGAGACCCAGTACTTC
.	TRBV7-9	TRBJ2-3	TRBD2	CASSVSGSGDTQYF	TGTGCCAGCAGCGTCAGCGGGAGTGGAGATACGCAGTATTTT
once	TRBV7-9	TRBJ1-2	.	CASSRQEYYGYTF	TGTGCCAGCAGTCGACAGGAGTACTATGGCTACACCTTC
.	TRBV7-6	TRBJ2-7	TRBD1	CASSLAGTGPYEQYF	TGTGCCAGCAGCTTAGCTGGGACAGGACCCTACGAGCAGTACTTC
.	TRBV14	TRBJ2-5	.	CASSLNTKETQYF	TGTGCCAGCAGCCTTAACACCAAAGAGACCCAGTACTTC
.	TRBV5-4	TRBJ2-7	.	CASSETLGDSYEQYF	TGTGCCAGCAGCGAAACCCTCGGGGACTCCTACGAGCAGTACTTC
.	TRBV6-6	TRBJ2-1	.	CASRQNQANEQFF	TGTGCCAGCAGGCAGAACCAGGCCAATGAGCAGTTCTTC
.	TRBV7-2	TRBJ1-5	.	CASSPPDQPQHF	TGTGCCAGCAGCCCTCCCGATCAGCCCCAGCATTTT
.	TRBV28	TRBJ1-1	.	CASGYRVRSTEAFF	TGTGCCAGCGGCTACAGGGTGAGGAGTACTGAAGCTTTCTTT
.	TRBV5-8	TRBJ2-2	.	CASSHRSGRRAGELFF	TGTGCCAGCAGCCACCGGAGTGGCAGGAGGGCCGGGGAGCTGTTTTTT
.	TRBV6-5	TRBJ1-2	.	CASSVHEGQLYGYTF	TGTGCCAGCAGTGTACACGAAGGACAGCTCTATGGCTACACCTTC
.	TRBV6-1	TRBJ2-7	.	CASSAPTGIGYEQYF	TGTGCCAGCAGCGCTCCTACAGGGATAGGCTACGAGCAGTACTTC
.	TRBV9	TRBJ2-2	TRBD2	CASSVFGSGSTGELFF	TGTGCCAGCAGCGTATTTGGTAGCGGGAGTACCGGGGAGCTGTTTTTT
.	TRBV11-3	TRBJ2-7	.	CASSLFASYEQYF	TGTGCCAGCAGCTTATTCGCTAGCTACGAGCAGTACTTC
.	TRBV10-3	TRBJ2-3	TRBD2	CAISESASGGAADTQYF	TGTGCCATCAGTGAGTCTGCTAGCGGGGGGGCTGCAGATACGCAGTATTTT
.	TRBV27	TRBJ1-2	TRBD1	CASRGTGGAYGYTF	TGTGCCAGCAGAGGGACAGGGGGCGCCTATGGCTACACCTTC
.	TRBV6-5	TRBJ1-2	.	CASTRAGYGYTF	TGTGCCAGCACCCGGGCGGGGTATGGCTACACCTTC
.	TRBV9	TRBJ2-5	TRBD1	CASSGNRGETQYF	TGTGCCAGCAGCGGTAACAGGGGCGAGACCCAGTACTTC
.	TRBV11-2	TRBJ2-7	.	CASRRDTLAYEQYF	TGTGCCAGCCGTCGTGACACTCTGGCCTACGAGCAGTACTTC
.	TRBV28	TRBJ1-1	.	CASSFQGWTEAFF	TGTGCCAGCAGTTTTCAGGGGTGGACTGAAGCTTTCTTT
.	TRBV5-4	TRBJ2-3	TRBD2	CASSRGLAGVQTDTQYF	TGTGCCAGCAGCCGAGGACTAGCGGGGGTTCAGACAGATACGCAGTATTTT
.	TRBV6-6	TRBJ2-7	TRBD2	CASRIPVGTRSYEQYF	TGTGCCAGCAGAATCCCGGTTGGGACTAGGTCCTACGAGCAGTACTTC
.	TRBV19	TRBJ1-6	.	CASTTGLRGLSPLHF	TGTGCCAGTACCACAGGCCTCAGGGGCCTTTCACCCCTCCACTTT
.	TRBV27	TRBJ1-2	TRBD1	CASSPEWTGTYRVTF	TGTGCCAGCAGTCCCGAATGGACAGGGACCTATCGTGTCACCTTC
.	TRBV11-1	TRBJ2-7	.	CASSRDFPYEQYF	TGTGCCAGCAGCCGGGACTTTCCCTACGAGCAGTACTTC
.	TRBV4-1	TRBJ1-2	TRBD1	CASSLPVRGQDGYTF	TGCGCCAGCAGCCTCCCCGTGAGGGGACAGGATGGCTACACCTTC
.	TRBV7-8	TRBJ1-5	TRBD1	CASSLEGQGRNNQPQHF	TGTGCCAGCAGCTTAGAGGGACAGGGGCGGAACAATCAGCCCCAGCATTTT